This TCR beta chain was observed in a study of shared clonotypes between healthy human individuals. Study results and caveats: Generation probabilities of non-shared clonotypes were lower (relative to those shared by all four donors).

The authors' processing: Filtering differed, since immunoSEQ gave only junction sequences and no quality scores. Some clones are missing from TCRdb's copy, which holds only in-frame ones; the method was immunoSEQ multiplex PCR. The V and J calls and clone size are taken from that table; D and trimming were inferred from the DNA. The sample holds 780,000 or so clones, just under 75% seen once. CDR1 is LNHDA, CDR2 SQIVND, per germline (reference sequence). CDR3 length: 15 amino acids. V was clipped by 9 bases and J by 4 bases; unmatched bases: 9. Regarding this clone: What it binds is not known.

The clonotype originates from a woman aged 25 to 39 in good health. This chain links TRBV19 with TRBJ2-2; TRBD1 matches at 9 bases. Material for sequencing was memory CD4+ T cells sorted from blood. Subset defined: CD45RA-negative fraction. The CDR3 region is CASSPQGAPTGELFF. CDR3 sequence (DNA): TGTGCCAGCTCCCCACAGGGGGCTCCCACCGGGGAGCTGTTTTTT. Filled out from reference TRBV19 and TRBJ2-2, the complete variable domain reads DGGITQSPKYLFRKEGQNVTLSCEQNLNHDAMYWYRQDPGQGLRLIYYSQIVNDFQKGDIAEGYSVSREKKESFPLTVTSAQKNPTAFYLCASSPQGAPTGELFFGEGSRLTVL.